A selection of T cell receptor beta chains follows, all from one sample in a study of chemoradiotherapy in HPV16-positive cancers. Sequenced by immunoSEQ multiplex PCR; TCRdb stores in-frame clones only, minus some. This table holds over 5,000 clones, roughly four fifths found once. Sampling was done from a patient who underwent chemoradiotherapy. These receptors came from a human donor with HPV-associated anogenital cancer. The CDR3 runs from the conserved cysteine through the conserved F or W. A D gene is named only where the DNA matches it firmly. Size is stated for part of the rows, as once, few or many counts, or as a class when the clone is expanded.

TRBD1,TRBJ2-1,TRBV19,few,TGTGCCAGTAGCCACAGGGGTGGGAATGAGCAGTTCTTC,CASSHRGGNEQFF
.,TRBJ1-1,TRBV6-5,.,TGTGCCAGCAGTTACCGTTTTGGGAACACTGAAGCTTTCTTT,CASSYRFGNTEAFF
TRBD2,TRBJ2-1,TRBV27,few,TGTGCCAGCAGTTTGGCTAGCGGGAATGAGCAGTTCTTC,CASSLASGNEQFF
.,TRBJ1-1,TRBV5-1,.,TGCGCCAGCAGACACGGACGACCGTCCCTCATGAACACTGAAGCTTTCTTT,CASRHGRPSLMNTEAFF
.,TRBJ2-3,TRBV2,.,TGTGCCAGCAGTGTACAGGCTGGAGTCCCAGATACGCAGTATTTT,CASSVQAGVPDTQYF
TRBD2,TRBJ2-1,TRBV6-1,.,TGTGCCAGCAAAGCTAGCGGGGGAATCAATGAGCAGTTCTTC,CASKASGGINEQFF
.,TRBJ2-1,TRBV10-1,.,TGCGCCAGCAGTGCTATGAGCAATGAGCAGTTCTTC,CASSAMSNEQFF
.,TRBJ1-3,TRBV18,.,TGTGCCAGCTCCACGGGGGACACCATATATTTT,CASSTGDTIYF
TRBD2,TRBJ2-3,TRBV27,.,TGTGCCAGCAGTTTAAGCGGGAGGCGGGATACGCAGTATTTT,CASSLSGRRDTQYF
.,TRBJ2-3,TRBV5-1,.,TGCGCCAGCAGCTTGTTCCCGGACAGTCCTAGCACAGATACGCAGTATTTT,CASSLFPDSPSTDTQYF
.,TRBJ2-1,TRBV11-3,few,TGTGCCAGCAGCCCCCGGGGGTACAATGAGCAGTTCTTC,CASSPRGYNEQFF
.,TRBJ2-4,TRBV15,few,TGTGCCACCAGCAGAGATAACGGACAGCAGAAAAACATTCAGTACTTC,CATSRDNGQQKNIQYF
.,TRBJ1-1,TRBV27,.,TGTGCCAGCAGTTTTAGACCGAACACTGAAGCTTTCTTT,CASSFRPNTEAFF
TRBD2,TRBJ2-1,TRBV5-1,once,TGCGCCAGCAGCTCTAGCGGGAACTACAATGAGCAGTTCTTC,CASSSSGNYNEQFF
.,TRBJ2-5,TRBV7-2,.,TGTGCCAGCAGCTTAGACGCTAAGGAGACCCAGTACTTC,CASSLDAKETQYF
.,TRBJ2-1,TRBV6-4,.,TGTGCCAGCAGCGAACAGGGGGGGGATGAGCAGTTCTTC,CASSEQGGDEQFF
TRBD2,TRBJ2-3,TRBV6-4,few,TGTGCCAGCAGTGACTCGACTAGCGGGGGGGCAGATACGCAGTATTTT,CASSDSTSGGADTQYF
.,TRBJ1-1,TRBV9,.,TGTGCCAGCAGCGTAGATCTAATGAACACTGAAGCTTTCTTT,CASSVDLMNTEAFF
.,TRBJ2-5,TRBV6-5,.,TGTGCCAGCAAGAACCAAGAGACCCAGTACTTC,CASKNQETQYF